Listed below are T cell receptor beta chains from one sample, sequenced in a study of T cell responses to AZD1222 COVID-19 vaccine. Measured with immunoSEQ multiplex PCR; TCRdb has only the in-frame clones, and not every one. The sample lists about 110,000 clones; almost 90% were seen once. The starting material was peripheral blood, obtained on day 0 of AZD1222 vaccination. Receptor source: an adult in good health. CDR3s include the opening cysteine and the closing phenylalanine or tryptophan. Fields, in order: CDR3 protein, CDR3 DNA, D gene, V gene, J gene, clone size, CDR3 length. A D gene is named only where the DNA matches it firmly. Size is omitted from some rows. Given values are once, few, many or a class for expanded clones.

CASRRTSGEQYF	TGTGCCAGTAGACGGACTAGCGGAGAGCAGTACTTC	TRBD2	TRBV19	TRBJ2-7	-	12
CASSPLGDYTDTQYF	TGTGCCAGCAGCCCCCTTGGAGACTACACAGATACGCAGTATTTT	-	TRBV9	TRBJ2-3	-	15
CASSLGHQETQYF	TGTGCCAGCAGCCTCGGACACCAAGAGACCCAGTACTTC	-	TRBV7-3	TRBJ2-5	-	13
CASLDRDRGLEQYF	TGTGCCAGCTTAGATCGGGACAGGGGGCTTGAGCAGTACTTC	TRBD1	TRBV6-6	TRBJ2-7	-	14
CASSPSVGTGGGGEKLFF	TGTGCCAGCAGCCCCTCCGTAGGGACAGGGGGCGGTGGTGAAAAACTGTTTTTT	TRBD1	TRBV9	TRBJ1-4	-	18
CASSSAPPGAGSYEQYF	TGCGCCAGCAGCTCGGCACCTCCCGGGGCCGGGTCCTACGAGCAGTACTTC	-	TRBV5-1	TRBJ2-7	-	17
CASSLAAEGTEAFF	TGTGCCAGCAGCTTAGCTGCGGAGGGAACTGAAGCTTTCTTT	-	TRBV7-9	TRBJ1-1	-	14
CAISRDRGDTQYF	TGTGCCATCAGTCGGGACAGGGGTGATACGCAGTATTTT	TRBD1	TRBV10-3	TRBJ2-3	-	13
CASSSGTGDYNEQFF	TGTGCCAGCAGCTCCGGGACAGGGGATTACAATGAGCAGTTCTTC	TRBD1	TRBV6-4	TRBJ2-1	-	15
CASSDPGMGGVAEAFF	TGTGCCAGCAGTGACCCGGGGATGGGGGGCGTCGCTGAAGCTTTCTTT	-	TRBV2	TRBJ1-1	-	16
CSVASGPNTEAFF	TGCAGCGTGGCCTCTGGGCCGAACACTGAAGCTTTCTTT	-	TRBV29-1	TRBJ1-1	once	13
CASSHLSRETEAFF	TGTGCCAGCAGCCATTTATCCCGGGAGACTGAAGCTTTCTTT	-	TRBV7-3	TRBJ1-1	-	14
CASSLAPQGGGEQYF	TGCGCCAGCAGCTTGGCCCCCCAGGGGGGAGGCGAGCAGTACTTC	-	TRBV5-1	TRBJ2-7	-	15
CASSPTYNSPLHF	TGTGCCAGCAGCCCAACCTATAATTCACCCCTCCACTTT	-	TRBV7-2	TRBJ1-6	-	13
CASSYSAAPGYTF	TGTGCCAGCAGTTACTCGGCAGCTCCTGGCTACACCTTC	-	TRBV6-5	TRBJ1-2	once	13
CASSDGQPTDTQYF	TGTGCCAGTAGTGATGGACAGCCCACAGATACGCAGTATTTT	-	TRBV19	TRBJ2-3	once	14
CASSLSGTGVGYTF	TGTGCCAGCAGCCTCAGCGGGACAGGGGTCGGCTACACCTTC	TRBD1	TRBV9	TRBJ1-2	-	14
CASSSGVGTEAFF	TGCGCCAGCAGCTCAGGGGTTGGCACTGAAGCTTTCTTT	-	TRBV10-1	TRBJ1-1	-	13
CAWSRGGGGTEAFF	TGTGCCTGGAGTAGGGGTGGGGGTGGCACTGAAGCTTTCTTT	-	TRBV30	TRBJ1-1	once	14
CASSYSGGVADTQYF	TGTGCCAGCAGTTACTCGGGGGGGGTTGCAGATACGCAGTATTTT	TRBD2	TRBV6-5	TRBJ2-3	-	15
CASSFTDRVNTEAFF	TGTGCCAGCAGTTTCACGGACAGAGTGAACACTGAAGCTTTCTTT	-	TRBV6-2/TRBV6-3	TRBJ1-1	-	15
CASSKQGQGSDTQYF	TGCGCCAGCAGTAAGCAGGGACAGGGGTCAGATACGCAGTATTTT	TRBD1	TRBV10-1	TRBJ2-3	-	15
CASSLQISNYGYTF	TGTGCCAGCAGCTTGCAGATCTCTAACTATGGCTACACCTTC	-	TRBV7-8	TRBJ1-2	-	14
CASSPDSFEQYF	TGTGCCAGCAGTCCGGACAGTTTCGAGCAGTACTTC	-	TRBV28	TRBJ2-7	-	12
CASSLGQSTDTQYF	TGCGCCAGCAGCTTGGGACAGAGCACAGATACGCAGTATTTT	-	TRBV5-1	TRBJ2-3	-	14
CATSRNMGQDNYGYTF	TGTGCCACCAGCAGAAATATGGGACAGGATAACTATGGCTACACCTTC	TRBD1	TRBV15	TRBJ1-2	-	16
CASSPARTSGPHNEQFF	TGTGCCAGCAGTCCGGCCAGGACTAGCGGGCCCCACAATGAGCAGTTCTTC	TRBD2	TRBV27	TRBJ2-1	-	17